The subject of this entry is one T cell receptor beta chain. What it recognizes is unknown. V shed 5 bases and J 0 bases; nucleotides not matched to a gene: 3. The CDR3 runs 14 residues. Germline values: CDR1 SGHTA, CDR2 FQGNSA. The data stem from a study of cytomegalovirus exposure and HLA in healthy donors. Study conclusions and caveats: Subsequent analysis revealed that first-cohort TCR clusters tended to co-occur in the 100 to 150 validation repertoires. The study flagged around 150 TCR beta chains as cytomegalovirus-associated. The study found most TCR sequences rare, yet found some public TCRs in many donors. There were a few CMV-associated chains whose specificity for CMV antigens was confirmed in vitro.

Assay used: immunoSEQ multiplex PCR; TCRdb lists only in-frame clones, some missing. The sample lists over 250,000 clones, around 86% occurring once. Sequencing used PBMCs. V is TRBV7-2 and J is TRBJ2-7, with TRBD1 matching 8 bases. This receptor was obtained from a woman aged 18 to 35 in good health and CMV-seronegative. Here the CDR3 reads CASSPDRGSYEQYF. In DNA, the CDR3 is TGTGCCAGCAGCCCAGACAGGGGCTCCTACGAGCAGTACTTC.